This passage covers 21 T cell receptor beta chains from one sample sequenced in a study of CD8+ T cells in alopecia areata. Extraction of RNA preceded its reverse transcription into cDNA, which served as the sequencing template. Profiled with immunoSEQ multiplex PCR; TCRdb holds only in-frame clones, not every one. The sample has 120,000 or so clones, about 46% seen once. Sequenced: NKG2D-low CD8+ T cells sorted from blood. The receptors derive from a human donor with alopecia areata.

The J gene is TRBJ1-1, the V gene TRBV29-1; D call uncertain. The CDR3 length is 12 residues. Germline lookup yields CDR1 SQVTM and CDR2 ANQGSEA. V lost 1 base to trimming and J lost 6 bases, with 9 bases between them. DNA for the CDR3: TGCAGCGTTGAAGTGGAGGACCCTGAAGCTTTCTTT. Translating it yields CSVEVEDPEAFF.

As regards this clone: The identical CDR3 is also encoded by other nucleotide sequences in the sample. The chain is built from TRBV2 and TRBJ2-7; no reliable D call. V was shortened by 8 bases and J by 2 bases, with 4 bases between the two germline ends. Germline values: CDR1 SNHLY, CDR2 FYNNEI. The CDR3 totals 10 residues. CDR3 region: CASRAYEQYF. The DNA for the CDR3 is TGTGCCAGCCGCGCCTACGAGCAGTACTTC.

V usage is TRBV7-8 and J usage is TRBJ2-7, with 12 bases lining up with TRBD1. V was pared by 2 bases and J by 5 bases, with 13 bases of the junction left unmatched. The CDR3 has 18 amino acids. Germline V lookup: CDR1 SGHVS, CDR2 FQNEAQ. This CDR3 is CASSLLRGTGGVLDEQYF. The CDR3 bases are TGTGCCAGCAGCTTATTAAGGGGGACAGGGGGCGTCCTGGACGAGCAGTACTTC.

The CDR3 is CASSAEGETQYF. CDR3 bases: TGCGCCAGCAGCGCTGAAGGGGAGACCCAGTACTTC. The rearrangement uses TRBV5-1 and TRBJ2-5; D is undetermined. The germline V gene has CDR1 SGHRS and CDR2 YFSETQ. The CDR3 contains 12 residues. V dropped 4 bases and J dropped 5 bases, with 9 bases sitting between them.

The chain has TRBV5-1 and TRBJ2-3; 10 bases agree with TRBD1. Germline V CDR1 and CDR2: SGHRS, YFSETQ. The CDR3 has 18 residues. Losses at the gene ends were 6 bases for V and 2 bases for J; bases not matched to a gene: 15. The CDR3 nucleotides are TGCGCCAGCACCTCATCACTCCCGGGACAGGGGATCACAGATACGCAGTATTTT. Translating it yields CASTSSLPGQGITDTQYF.

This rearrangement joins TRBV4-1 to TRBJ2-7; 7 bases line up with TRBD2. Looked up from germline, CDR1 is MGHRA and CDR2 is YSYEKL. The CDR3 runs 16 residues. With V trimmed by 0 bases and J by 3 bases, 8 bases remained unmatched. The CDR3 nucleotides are TGCGCCAGCAGCCAAGAGGCTTTCAGGGAGGGCTACGAGCAGTACTTC. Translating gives CASSQEAFREGYEQYF.

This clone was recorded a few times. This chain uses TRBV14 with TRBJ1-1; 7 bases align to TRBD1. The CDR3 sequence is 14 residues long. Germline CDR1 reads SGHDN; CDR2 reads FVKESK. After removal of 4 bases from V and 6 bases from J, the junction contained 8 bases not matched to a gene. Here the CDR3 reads CASSPHRGFAEAFF. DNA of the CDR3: TGTGCCAGCAGCCCCCACAGGGGCTTCGCTGAAGCTTTCTTT.

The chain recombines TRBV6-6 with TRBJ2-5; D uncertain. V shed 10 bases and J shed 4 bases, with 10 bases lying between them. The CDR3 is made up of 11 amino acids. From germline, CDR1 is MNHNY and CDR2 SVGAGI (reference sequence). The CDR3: CATKEGETQYF. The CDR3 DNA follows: TGTGCCACCAAGGAAGGAGAGACCCAGTACTTC.

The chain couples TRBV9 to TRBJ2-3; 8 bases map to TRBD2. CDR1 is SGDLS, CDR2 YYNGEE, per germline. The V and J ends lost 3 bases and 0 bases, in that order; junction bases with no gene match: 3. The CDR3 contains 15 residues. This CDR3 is CASSGGGSSTDTQYF. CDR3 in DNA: TGTGCCAGCAGCGGCGGGGGGTCTAGCACAGATACGCAGTATTTT.

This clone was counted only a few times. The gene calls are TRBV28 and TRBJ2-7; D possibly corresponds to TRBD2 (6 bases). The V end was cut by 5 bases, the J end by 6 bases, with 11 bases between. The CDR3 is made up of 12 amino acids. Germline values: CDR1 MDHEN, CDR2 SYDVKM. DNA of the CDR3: TGTGCCAGCAGTGGGGGGTCCCGCGAGCAGTACTTC. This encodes CASSGGSREQYF.

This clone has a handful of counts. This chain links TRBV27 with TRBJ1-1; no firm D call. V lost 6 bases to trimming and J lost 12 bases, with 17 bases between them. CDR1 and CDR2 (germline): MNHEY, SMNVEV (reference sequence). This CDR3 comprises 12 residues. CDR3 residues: CASRQTEVSTFF. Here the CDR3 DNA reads TGTGCCAGCAGGCAAACAGAGGTTTCTACTTTCTTT.

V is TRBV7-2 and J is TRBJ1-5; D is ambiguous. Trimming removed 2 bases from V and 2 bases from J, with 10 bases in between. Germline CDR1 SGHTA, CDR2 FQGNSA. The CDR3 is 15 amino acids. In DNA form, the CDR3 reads TGTGCCAGCAGCTTAAACGGAGGTGGCAATCAGCCCCAGCATTTT. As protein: CASSLNGGGNQPQHF.

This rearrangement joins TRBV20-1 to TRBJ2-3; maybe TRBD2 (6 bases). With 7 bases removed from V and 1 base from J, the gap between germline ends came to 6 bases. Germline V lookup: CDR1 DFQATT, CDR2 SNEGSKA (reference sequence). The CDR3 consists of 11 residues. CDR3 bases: TGCAGTGTAGCGGGCACAGATACGCAGTATTTT. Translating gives CSVAGTDTQYF.

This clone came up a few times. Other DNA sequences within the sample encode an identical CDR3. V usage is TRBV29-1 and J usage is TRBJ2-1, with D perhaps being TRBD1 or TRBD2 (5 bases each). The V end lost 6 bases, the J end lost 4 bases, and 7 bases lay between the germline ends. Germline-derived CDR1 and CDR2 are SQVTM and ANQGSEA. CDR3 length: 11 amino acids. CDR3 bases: TGCAGCGTCGAGGGGTACAATGAGCAGTTCTTC. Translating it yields CSVEGYNEQFF.

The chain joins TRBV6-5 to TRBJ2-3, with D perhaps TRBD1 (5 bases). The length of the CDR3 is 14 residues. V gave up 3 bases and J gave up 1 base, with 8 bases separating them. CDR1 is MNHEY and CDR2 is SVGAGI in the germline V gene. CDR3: CASSYGAGTDTQYF. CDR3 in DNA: TGTGCCAGCAGTTATGGGGCGGGCACAGATACGCAGTATTTT.

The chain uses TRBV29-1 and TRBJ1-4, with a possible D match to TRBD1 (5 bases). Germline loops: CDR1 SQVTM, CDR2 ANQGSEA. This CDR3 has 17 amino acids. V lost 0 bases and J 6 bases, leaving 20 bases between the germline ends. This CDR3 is CSVEEGENSDLHEKLFF. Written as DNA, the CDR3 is TGCAGCGTTGAAGAGGGGGAGAACAGTGATCTCCATGAAAAACTGTTTTTT.

The CDR3 sequence is CASSRDSNLNTEAFF. Here the CDR3 DNA reads TGTGCCAGCAGCCGGGACAGCAACTTGAACACTGAAGCTTTCTTT. This chain links TRBV27 with TRBJ1-1; 7 bases are a match to TRBD1. This CDR3 is 15 amino acids long. The V segment lost 6 bases and the J segment 0 bases; nucleotides outside the gene matches: 7. Germline lookup yields CDR1 MNHEY and CDR2 SMNVEV (reference sequence).

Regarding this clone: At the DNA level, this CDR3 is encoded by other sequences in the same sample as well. CDR3 nucleotides: TGCAGCGTTGACGGGGGCGAATACGAGCAGTACTTC. Protein sequence: CSVDGGEYEQYF. V usage is TRBV29-1 and J usage is TRBJ2-7; the D gene could be TRBD1 or TRBD2 (6 bases each). CDR3 length: 12 amino acids. Trimming took 3 bases from V and 4 from J, leaving 10 bases between them. The germline V gene has CDR1 SQVTM and CDR2 ANQGSEA.

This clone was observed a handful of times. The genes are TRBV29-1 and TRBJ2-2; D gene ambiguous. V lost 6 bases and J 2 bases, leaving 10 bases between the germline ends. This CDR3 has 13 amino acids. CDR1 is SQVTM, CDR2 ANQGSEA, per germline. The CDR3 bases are TGCAGCGTCCTAATCTACAACACCGGGGAGCTGTTTTTT. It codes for CSVLIYNTGELFF.

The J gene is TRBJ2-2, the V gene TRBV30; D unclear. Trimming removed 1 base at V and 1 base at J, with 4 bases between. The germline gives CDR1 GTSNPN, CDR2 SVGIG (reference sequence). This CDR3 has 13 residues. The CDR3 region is CAWSEGNTGELFF. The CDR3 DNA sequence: TGTGCCTGGAGTGAGGGGAACACCGGGGAGCTGTTTTTT.

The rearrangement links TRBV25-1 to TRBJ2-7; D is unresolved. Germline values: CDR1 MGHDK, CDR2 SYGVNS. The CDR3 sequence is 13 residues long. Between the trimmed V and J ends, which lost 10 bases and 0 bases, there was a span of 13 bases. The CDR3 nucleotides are TGTGCCACGGCCGACGGAGTCTCCTACGAGCAGTACTTC. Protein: CATADGVSYEQYF.